The 27 T cell receptor beta chains below come from one sample, sequenced in a study of T cell responses to AZD1222 COVID-19 vaccine. The table came from immunoSEQ multiplex PCR; TCRdb's copy has only in-frame clones and leaves some out. The sample has around 190,000 clones; 88% are singletons. This specimen was peripheral blood, taken on day 0 of AZD1222 vaccination. The receptor source for this set is an adult in good health.

The V and J genes are TRBV21-1 and TRBJ1-5. TRBV21-1 is marked as a pseudogene. The CDR3 sequence is 19 residues long. The chain's CDR3 is CASSKCNPRPYYSNQPQHF. The CDR3 DNA reads as TGTGCCAGCAGCAAATGTAACCCCCGGCCCTATTATAGCAATCAGCCCCAGCATTTT.

V usage is TRBV28 and J usage is TRBJ1-2; D uncertain. CDR1 and CDR2 (germline): MDHEN, SYDVKM. This CDR3 comprises 13 residues. Trimming cost V 5 bases and J 4 bases, with 11 bases left between them. CDR3 DNA sequence: TGTGCCAGCAGTCGCCCCGGGATCTATGGCTACACCTTC. Its protein product is CASSRPGIYGYTF.

This chain links TRBV7-9 with TRBJ2-7, with D possibly TRBD2 on 5 matching bases. Germline CDR1 reads SEHNR; CDR2 reads FQNEAQ (reference sequence). The CDR3 length is 15 residues. Trimming took off 4 bases at V and 0 bases at J, with 13 bases between the two ends. DNA for the CDR3: TGTGCCAGCAGCTCAGACGGCCGGGACTCCTACGAGCAGTACTTC. This codes for CASSSDGRDSYEQYF.

This sequence joins TRBV7-2 and TRBJ2-2; 9 bases line up with TRBD2. The CDR3 sequence is 14 residues long. The J segment lost 7 bases and the V segment lost 5 bases, leaving 5 bases of the junction unmatched. Germline V CDR1 and CDR2: SGHTA, FQGNSA. The CDR3 nucleotides are TGTGCCAGCAGCCAGGGACTAGCTAACGGGGAGCTGTTTTTT. Amino acid sequence: CASSQGLANGELFF.

V gene TRBV19 combines with J gene TRBJ2-7, with TRBD2 matching 8 bases. The CDR3 sequence is 16 residues long. V gave up 8 bases and J gave up 0 bases; unmatched junction bases: 12. Germline-derived CDR1 and CDR2 are LNHDA and SQIVND (reference sequence). The CDR3 DNA reads as TGTGCCAGTGCCTCTAGCGGGTCAGTCCCCTCCTACGAGCAGTACTTC. This sequence encodes CASASSGSVPSYEQYF.

This chain joins TRBV24-1 and TRBJ2-5; a weak D match, TRBD1 (6 bases). V lost 3 bases and J lost 5, with 15 bases in between. The CDR3 contains 15 residues. The germline V gene has CDR1 KGHDR and CDR2 SFDVKD. Written as DNA, the CDR3 is TGTGCCACCAGTGATGAGCAGACAGGCTCGGAGACCCAGTACTTC. It specifies CATSDEQTGSETQYF.

The chain employs TRBV20-1 and TRBJ2-5; possible D gene TRBD1, 6 bases. Germline V CDR1 and CDR2: DFQATT, SNEGSKA (reference sequence). The V end was cut by 8 bases, the J end by 4 bases, with 11 bases between. The CDR3 sequence is 11 residues long. The CDR3 DNA sequence: TGCAGTTCTACCAGGGGAGAGACCCAGTACTTC. It encodes CSSTRGETQYF.

This clone has a single count. The V gene is TRBV10-2, the J gene TRBJ2-1; possible D gene TRBD1, 5 bases. Trimming pared 4 bases from V and 0 bases from J, leaving 16 bases between. Germline-derived CDR1 and CDR2 are WSHSY and SAAADI. The CDR3 sequence is 17 residues long. The CDR3 loop reads CASSAALGVSSYNEQFF. In DNA form, the CDR3 reads TGCGCCAGCAGTGCGGCCTTAGGGGTTAGCTCCTACAATGAGCAGTTCTTC.

To note about this clone: One end of the junction does not line up with germline, which may come from a read error. The chain links TRBV9 to TRBJ1-2; TRBD1 is a possible D gene (5 bases). This CDR3 comprises 17 residues. Germline CDR1 reads SGDLS; CDR2 reads YYNGEE. The CDR3 coding sequence is TGTGCCAGCAGCGTAGAGTCGGGGGTTTGGGCTAACTCTGGCTACACCTTC. It yields the protein CASSVESGVWANSGYTF. The full variable domain, completed using reference TRBV9 and TRBJ1-2, is DSGVTQTPKHLITATGQRVTLRCSPRSGDLSVYWYQQSLDQGLQFLIQYYNGEERAKGNILERFSAQQFPDLHSELNLSSLELGDSALYFCASSVESGVWANSGYTFGSGTRLTVV.

The chain has TRBV20-1 and TRBJ2-7; the D gene is possibly TRBD1 (6 bases). This CDR3 has 11 residues. Trimming stripped 4 bases from V and 4 bases from J, with 8 bases between. Germline lookup yields CDR1 DFQATT and CDR2 SNEGSKA (reference sequence). The CDR3 nucleotides are TGCAGTGCTACAGGGGATTACGAGCAGTACTTC. Protein product: CSATGDYEQYF.

V usage is TRBV5-1 and J usage is TRBJ2-7; D may be TRBD1 (5 bases). The CDR3 runs 13 residues. V was cut by 4 bases and J by 3 bases, with 11 bases left in between. Looked up from germline, CDR1 is SGHRS and CDR2 is YFSETQ. The CDR3 spells CASSTQGNYEQYF. DNA of the CDR3: TGCGCCAGCAGCACGCAGGGTAACTACGAGCAGTACTTC.

The chain joins TRBV10-1 to TRBJ2-3; 8 bases fit TRBD2. The CDR3 has 17 residues. Germline loops: CDR1 WNHNN, CDR2 SYGVQD (reference sequence). With V trimmed by 3 bases and J by 4 bases, 12 bases remained unmatched. CDR3 region: CASSDPGGSGVADTQYF. CDR3 nucleotide sequence: TGCGCCAGCAGTGATCCCGGGGGTAGCGGGGTCGCAGATACGCAGTATTTT.

This clone has just a few counts. V usage is TRBV18 and J usage is TRBJ1-1; 9 bases line up with TRBD1. Trimming removed 9 bases from V and 5 bases from J; junction bases left unmatched: 13. Germline CDR1 and CDR2: KGHSH and LQKENI. There are 15 residues in the CDR3. The chain's CDR3 is CASSNTGGTGTEAFF. The CDR3, as DNA: TGTGCCAGTTCGAATACAGGGGGCACTGGAACTGAAGCTTTCTTT.

This clone appeared a single time. J is TRBJ1-5 and V is TRBV7-2; D not certain. Germline V lookup: CDR1 SGHTA, CDR2 FQGNSA. This CDR3 has 13 residues. V was cut by 7 bases and J by 6 bases, with 13 bases left in between. The DNA for the CDR3 is TGTGCCAGCACCAGCGTACGGGGTCAGCCCCAGCATTTT. It yields the protein CASTSVRGQPQHF.

A few counts support this clone. The chain is built from TRBV28 and TRBJ1-5, with D unresolved. This CDR3 region has 12 residues. Germline assignment: CDR1 MDHEN and CDR2 SYDVKM. V lost 4 bases, J lost 2 bases, and 3 bases lay in between. DNA of the CDR3: TGTGCCAGCAGTTGGGGCAATCAGCCCCAGCATTTT. It codes for CASSWGNQPQHF.

This rearrangement joins TRBV28 to TRBJ1-3, with D possibly being TRBD1 (6 bases). CDR3 length: 15 residues. CDR1 is MDHEN, CDR2 SYDVKM, per germline. The germline V and J ends were trimmed by 5 bases and 0 bases, with 11 bases remaining between them. CDR3 nucleotides: TGTGCCAGCAGTCGGACAGACCCCTCTGGAAACACCATATATTTT. Encoded protein: CASSRTDPSGNTIYF.

This clone was observed a few times. This rearrangement joins TRBV21-1 to TRBJ2-7; TRBD2, the D gene given by the table, was not confirmed from the DNA. TRBV21-1 counts as a pseudogene. This CDR3 has 12 residues. The CDR3 DNA sequence: TGTGCCAGCACCTGCGTGTCTGGCGAGCAGTACTTC. The encoded protein is CASTCVSGEQYF.

The rearrangement uses TRBV6-6 and TRBJ1-5; TRBD1 matches at 11 bases. Germline CDR1 MNHNY, CDR2 SVGAGI (reference sequence). The CDR3 runs 14 residues. V lost 6 bases, J lost 9 bases, and 7 bases stayed unmatched. The CDR3 is CASSTGQGAMPQHF. The DNA for the CDR3 is TGTGCCAGCAGCACTGGACAGGGGGCGATGCCCCAGCATTTT.

The chain has TRBV7-2 and TRBJ2-2, with 10 bases matching TRBD1. V lost 5 bases and J lost 6; bases outside the gene matches: 6. This CDR3 is 15 amino acids long. Looked up from germline, CDR1 is SGHTA and CDR2 is FQGNSA. CDR3 DNA sequence: TGTGCCAGCAGCCCCCCGGGACAGGGGTCCGGGGAGCTGTTTTTT. Translated: CASSPPGQGSGELFF.

The genes are TRBV3-1 (or the pseudogene TRBV3-2) and TRBJ2-1; D unresolved. The germline gives CDR1 LGHDT, CDR2 YNNKEL (reference sequence). The CDR3 has 13 amino acids. V lost 1 base and J lost 12, with 13 bases in between. CDR3: CASSQAVGNWQFF. CDR3 DNA: TGTGCCAGCAGCCAAGCTGTAGGGAATTGGCAGTTCTTC.

This CDR3 is CASSLGVAGPADTQYF. Here the CDR3 DNA reads TGTGCCAGCAGCTTAGGGGTAGCGGGGCCCGCGGATACGCAGTATTTT. The gene calls are TRBV7-2 and TRBJ2-3, with 8 nucleotides matching TRBD2. The CDR3 spans 16 residues. Germline V gene lookup returns CDR1 SGHTA and CDR2 FQGNSA. With V trimmed by 1 base and J by 6 bases, 9 bases remained unmatched.

The chain employs TRBV21-1 and TRBJ2-3. TRBV21-1 is listed as a pseudogene. This CDR3 contains 14 residues. The CDR3 reads CASSRGRRSDTQYF. CDR3 DNA sequence: TGTGCCAGCAGCAGGGGGAGAAGATCGGATACGCAGTATTTT.

The V call is TRBV30, the J call TRBJ1-1; unclear D gene. The germline V and J ends were trimmed by 2 bases and 2 bases, with 12 bases remaining between them. This CDR3 is 14 amino acids long. In germline, CDR1 is GTSNPN, CDR2 SVGIG (reference sequence). The CDR3 bases are TGTGCCTGGAGTTTCGGGCTCTTTAACACTGAAGCTTTCTTT. Its protein product is CAWSFGLFNTEAFF.

Turning to this clone: Because the CDR3's place on the DNA is in doubt, the DNA is left out and the CDR3 is given as listed by TCRdb. Other nucleotide sequences from this sample produce the same CDR3. The rearrangement links TRBV7-3 to TRBJ2-6; the table's D gene call, TRBD1, was not cross checked with the DNA. The CDR3 is 17 residues long, ends included. Germline CDR1 and CDR2: SGHTA and FQGTGA. The CDR3 protein is CASSWGQGITGANVLTF.

In nucleotides, the CDR3 is TGTGCCACCAGCAGAGAAGGGGGGCGCACAGATACGCAGTATTTT. Translation: CATSREGGRTDTQYF. V gene TRBV15 combines with J gene TRBJ2-3, with D perhaps TRBD1 or TRBD2 (6 bases each). V gave up 0 bases and J gave up 1 base, with 8 bases separating them. CDR1 and CDR2 (germline): LNHNV, YYDKDF (reference sequence). The CDR3 has 15 residues.

This clone has just one count. V is TRBV7-9 and J is TRBJ1-4; D remains ambiguous. This CDR3 contains 14 residues. Deletions cut 5 bases from V and 4 bases from J, with 11 bases between. CDR1 SEHNR and CDR2 FQNEAQ come from the germline V gene (reference sequence). The CDR3 sequence is CASSLRTDNEKLFF. CDR3 in DNA: TGTGCCAGCAGCCTCCGGACTGATAATGAAAAACTGTTTTTT.

J is TRBJ1-2 and V is TRBV2, with unresolved D. Looked up from germline, CDR1 is SNHLY and CDR2 is FYNNEI. The CDR3 consists of 13 residues. V dropped 5 bases and J dropped 3 bases, with 10 bases sitting between them. This CDR3 reads CASSRTLDYGYTF. The CDR3, as DNA: TGTGCCAGCAGTAGGACCTTGGACTATGGCTACACCTTC.